This T cell receptor beta chain stems from a study of blood T cell repertoires in COVID-19. Study-wide background: Donors in the United States, Italy and Spain gave samples during acute or convalescent COVID-19.

CDR1 is LGHNT and CDR2 is FRNRAP in the germline V gene. There are 16 residues in the CDR3. V was cut by 6 bases and J by 2 bases, with 16 bases left in between. The table came from immunoSEQ multiplex PCR; TCRdb's copy has only in-frame clones and leaves some out. The table lists over 200,000 clones, approximately 78% of them singletons, with about 9.3% in the top ten. The material sequenced was PBMCs or T cells enriched from blood (not recorded which). V usage is TRBV12-5 and J usage is TRBJ2-2, with D possibly being TRBD2 (6 bases). The sequence came from a man aged 35 to 55 who had recovered from COVID-19. The CDR3 DNA sequence: TGTGCTAGTGGCCCCCACGCCGGGAGAAACACCGGGGAGCTGTTTTTT. This sequence encodes CASGPHAGRNTGELFF. Supplemented by reference TRBV12-5 and TRBJ2-2, the full variable domain reads DARVTQTPRHKVTEMGQEVTMRCQPILGHNTVFWYRQTMMQGLELLAYFRNRAPLDDSGMPKDRFSAEMPDATLATLKIQPSEPRDSAVYFCASGPHAGRNTGELFFGEGSRLTVL.